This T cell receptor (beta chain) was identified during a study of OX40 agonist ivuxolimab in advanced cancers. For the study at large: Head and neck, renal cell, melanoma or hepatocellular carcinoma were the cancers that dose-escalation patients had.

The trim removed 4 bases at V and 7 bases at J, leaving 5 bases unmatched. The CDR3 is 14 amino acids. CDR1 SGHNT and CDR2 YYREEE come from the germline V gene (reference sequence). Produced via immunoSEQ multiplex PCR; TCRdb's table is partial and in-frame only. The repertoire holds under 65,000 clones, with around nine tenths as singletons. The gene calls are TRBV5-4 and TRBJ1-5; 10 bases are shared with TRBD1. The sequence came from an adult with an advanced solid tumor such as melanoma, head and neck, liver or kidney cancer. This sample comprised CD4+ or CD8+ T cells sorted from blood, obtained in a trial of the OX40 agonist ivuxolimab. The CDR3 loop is CASSPGQGKQPQHF. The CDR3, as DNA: TGTGCCAGCAGCCCGGGACAGGGGAAACAGCCCCAGCATTTT.